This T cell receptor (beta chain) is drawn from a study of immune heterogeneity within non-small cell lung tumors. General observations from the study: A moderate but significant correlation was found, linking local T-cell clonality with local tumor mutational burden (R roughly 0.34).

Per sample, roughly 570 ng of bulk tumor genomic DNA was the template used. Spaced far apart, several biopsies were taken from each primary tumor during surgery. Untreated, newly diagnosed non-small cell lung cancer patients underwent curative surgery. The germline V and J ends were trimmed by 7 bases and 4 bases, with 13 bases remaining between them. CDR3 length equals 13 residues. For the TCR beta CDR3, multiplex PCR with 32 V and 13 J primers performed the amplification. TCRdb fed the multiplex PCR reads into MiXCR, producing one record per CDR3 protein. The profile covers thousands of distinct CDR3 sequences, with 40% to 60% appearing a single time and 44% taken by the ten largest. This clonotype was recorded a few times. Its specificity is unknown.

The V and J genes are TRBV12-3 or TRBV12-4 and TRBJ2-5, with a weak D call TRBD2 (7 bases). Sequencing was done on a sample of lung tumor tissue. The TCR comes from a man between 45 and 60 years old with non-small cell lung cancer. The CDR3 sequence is CASKGGGGETQYF. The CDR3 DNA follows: TGTGCCAGCAAGGGGGGAGGGGGAGAGACCCAGTACTTC.